This passage covers 12 T cell receptor beta chains from one sample sequenced in a study of T cell repertoires in cytomegalovirus infection. TCRdb reanalysed the reads using MiXCR and keeps one entry per CDR3 protein. The table has approximately 750,000 distinct CDR3 sequences, less than 40% seen once. The source material was PBMCs. The source is a human donor in good health (CMV status not recorded). Some clones in this sample may be carry-over from other donors' samples.

This clonotype was observed a handful of times. The chain links TRBV15 to TRBJ1-2; D not certain. Trimming left V 0 bases short and J 6 bases short, with 17 bases between. The length of the CDR3 is 16 residues. Germline assignment: CDR1 LNHNV and CDR2 YYDKDF (reference sequence). The CDR3 sequence is CATSRDFSMLFHGYTF. The DNA for the CDR3 is TGTGCCACCAGCAGAGATTTTAGTATGCTTTTTCATGGCTACACCTTC.

This clonotype came up many times. This chain joins TRBV28 and TRBJ2-7; D may be TRBD1 (5 bases). This CDR3 is built from 14 residues. Germline V CDR1 and CDR2: MDHEN, SYDVKM. Trimming took 5 bases from V and 2 from J, leaving 13 bases between them. The CDR3, as DNA: TGTGCCAGCAGTATCGGCAGGGCCACCTACGAGCAGTACTTC. Encoded protein: CASSIGRATYEQYF.

This clonotype was detected ten times or more. The chain is built from TRBV7-2 and TRBJ1-5; 9 positions agree with TRBD1. The CDR3 sequence is 15 residues long. Germline values: CDR1 SGHTA, CDR2 FQGNSA. With 4 bases clipped from V and 7 bases from J, the junction kept 8 bases outside the gene matches. Here the CDR3 reads CASSYGTGKTQPQHF. The CDR3 DNA sequence: TGTGCCAGCAGCTATGGGACAGGGAAAACCCAGCCCCAGCATTTT. Full variable domain (rest looked up from reference TRBV7-2 and TRBJ1-5): GAGVSQSPSNKVTEKGKDVELRCDPISGHTALYWYRQSLGQGLEFLIYFQGNSAPDKSGLPSDRFSAERTGGSVSTLTIQRTQQEDSAVYLCASSYGTGKTQPQHFGDGTRLSIL.

This clonotype has a handful of counts. The rearrangement links TRBV27 to TRBJ2-6, with D uncertain. The germline V gene has CDR1 MNHEY and CDR2 SMNVEV (reference sequence). Trimming pared 2 bases from V and 6 bases from J, leaving 11 bases between. This CDR3 region has 15 residues. CDR3 sequence reads: CASSLRARSANVLTF. CDR3 coding DNA: TGTGCCAGCAGTTTAAGGGCCAGGTCGGCCAACGTCCTGACTTTC.

The chain employs TRBV12-3 or TRBV12-4 and TRBJ2-7, with D perhaps assigned TRBD1 or TRBD2 (6 bases each). The CDR3 totals 14 residues. Trimming removed 6 bases at V and 5 bases at J, with 17 bases between. The CDR3 region is CASSPTGRRDEQYF. Written as DNA, the CDR3 is TGTGCCAGCAGCCCTACAGGGAGGAGGGACGAGCAGTACTTC.

A word on this clonotype: Being one base from a much bigger clone, this may be a read error. This CDR3 fails to terminate in the conserved phenylalanine or tryptophan, so it likely reflects a read error. The V and J genes are TRBV12-3 or TRBV12-4 and TRBJ2-7, with a weak D call TRBD2 (5 bases). V lost 3 bases and J lost 2, with 11 bases in between. CDR3 size: 14 residues. CDR3 DNA: TGTGCCAGCAGTTTCGGAGGAATTGCCTACGAGCAGTACTTA. Protein: CASSFGGIAYEQYL.

The chain links TRBV4-2 to TRBJ2-5, with 12 nucleotides matching TRBD2. In germline, CDR1 is LGHNA, CDR2 YNFKEQ. CDR3 length: 16 amino acids. V trimming: 0 bases; J trimming: 4 bases; junction bases outside the gene matches: 3. The CDR3 spells CASSQDPLAGGETQYF. The CDR3 nucleotides read TGTGCCAGCAGCCAAGATCCACTAGCGGGAGGAGAGACCCAGTACTTC.

This sequence joins TRBV9 and TRBJ2-1; D gene ambiguous. The CDR3 has 15 amino acids. Germline CDR1 SGDLS, CDR2 YYNGEE. Trimming removed 0 bases from V and 9 bases from J, with 16 bases in between. The CDR3 bases are TGTGCCAGCAGCGTAGGTGGAGAGCGATCTCGTGAGCAGTTCTTC. This gives the protein CASSVGGERSREQFF.

The chain links TRBV19 to TRBJ1-6; possible D gene TRBD1, 6 bases. V lost 3 bases to trimming and J lost 7 bases, with 10 bases between them. The CDR3 contains 14 residues. CDR1 is LNHDA and CDR2 is SQIVND in the germline V gene (reference sequence). The CDR3 loop reads CASSIGQQNSPLHF. CDR3 nucleotide sequence: TGTGCCAGTAGTATTGGACAGCAGAATTCACCCCTCCACTTT.

The chain links TRBV12-3 or TRBV12-4 to TRBJ1-5; no firm D call. V lost 11 bases, J lost 0 bases, and 17 bases lay in between. CDR3 length: 15 amino acids. The CDR3 sequence: CADRRKINSNQPQHF. The DNA for the CDR3 is TGTGCCGACCGACGTAAGATTAATAGCAATCAGCCCCAGCATTTT.

This clonotype was found a few times. The rearrangement joins TRBV5-1 to TRBJ2-1, with 9 nucleotides matching TRBD2. The CDR3 is 16 amino acids. The ends lost 0 bases at V and 7 bases at J; junction bases unmatched: 8. Germline loops: CDR1 SGHRS, CDR2 YFSETQ. CDR3 bases: TGCGCCAGCAGCTTGGGTAATAGCGGGAGTAAAAATGAGCAGTTCTTC. Its protein product is CASSLGNSGSKNEQFF. The variable domain in full, completed from reference TRBV5-1 and TRBJ2-1, reads KAGVTQTPRYLIKTRGQQVTLSCSPISGHRSVSWYQQTPGQGLQFLFEYFSETQRNKGNFPGRFSGRQFSNSRSEMNVSTLELGDSALYLCASSLGNSGSKNEQFFGPGTRLTVL.

DNA of the CDR3: TGTGCCAGCATACGTTACAGGGTAGAGAACACTGAAGCTTTCTTT. Encoded protein: CASIRYRVENTEAFF. V gene TRBV7-6 combines with J gene TRBJ1-1; D is possibly TRBD1 (6 bases). Trimming pared 7 bases from V and 1 base from J, leaving 16 bases between. This CDR3 has 15 residues. From germline, CDR1 is SGHVS and CDR2 FNYEAQ.